A single sample is the source of the 4 T cell receptor beta chains below, sequenced in a study of prognosis after radiotherapy for stage I lung cancer. Starting from genomic DNA, TCR beta CDR3 was amplified through two-round multiplex PCR. Initially, in first-round PCR, primers specific to each TRBV and TRBJ gene were used. MiXCR, applied by TCRdb to the multiplex PCR reads, yields one record per CDR3 protein. The top ten hold around 30% of the sample, which has fewer than 15,000 distinct CDR3 sequences, around 50% seen once. Sequenced here: PBMCs, sampled before or after stereotactic body radiation therapy (not recorded which). The receptors were sampled from a donor aged 50 or older with non-small cell lung cancer.

This clonotype is labeled medium-sized (0.01 to 0.1%). The chain is built from TRBV6-1 and TRBJ2-1, with D possibly being TRBD1 (5 bases). Germline V gene sequence: CDR1 MNHNS, CDR2 SASEGT. CDR3 length equals 11 residues. V was pared by 7 bases and J by 10 bases, with 11 bases between. For the CDR3, the DNA is TGTGCCAGCACCAGGGTACGCGAGCAGTTCTTC. This translates into CASTRVREQFF.

By frequency in the sample, this clonotype is medium-sized. The V gene is TRBV5-1, the J gene TRBJ2-1; 7 bases agree with TRBD1. The CDR3 sequence is 14 residues long. Germline CDR1 reads SGHRS; CDR2 reads YFSETQ. V lost 0 bases and J lost 8; bases outside the gene matches: 5. CDR3 DNA: TGCGCCAGCAGCTTGGGACAGGGTTCCTATGAGCAGTTCTTC. It encodes CASSLGQGSYEQFF.

This clonotype came up once. The chain combines TRBV5-1 with TRBJ1-6; D unresolved. The V and J ends lost 1 base and 7 bases respectively, with 12 bases between them. The V gene's germline CDR1 is SGHRS and CDR2 YFSETQ. The CDR3 totals 15 residues. In DNA, the CDR3 is TGCGCCAGCAGCTTGTTGTCCGGCGTAAATTCACCCCTCCACTTT. Translation: CASSLLSGVNSPLHF.

Many counts were recorded for this clonotype. J is TRBJ2-5 and V is TRBV7-2, with D perhaps matching TRBD1 (6 bases). Trimming took 4 bases from V and 6 from J, leaving 24 bases between them. The CDR3 extends over 17 amino acids. The germline V gene has CDR1 SGHTA and CDR2 FQGNSA. The CDR3 region is CASSSAPRDIAFKTQYF. For the CDR3, the DNA is TGTGCCAGCAGCTCAGCCCCCCGGGACATAGCCTTTAAGACCCAGTACTTC. Combining the CDR3 with reference TRBV7-2 and TRBJ2-5 gives the whole variable domain GAGVSQSPSNKVTEKGKDVELRCDPISGHTALYWYRQSLGQGLEFLIYFQGNSAPDKSGLPSDRFSAERTGGSVSTLTIQRTQQEDSAVYLCASSSAPRDIAFKTQYFGPGTRLLVL.